The sequence of this TCR beta chain was determined in a study of T cell changes during pregnancy in multiple sclerosis. The repertoire was sequenced with immunoSEQ multiplex PCR; TCRdb's copy has only in-frame clones and lacks some. The top ten hold around 0.8% of the sample, which has around 110,000 clones, around 90% seen once. Germline CDR1 LNHNV, CDR2 YYDKDF (reference sequence). This CDR3 is built from 15 residues. V shed 6 bases and J 6 bases; nucleotides not matched to a gene: 9. The V and J genes are TRBV15 and TRBJ2-2, with 8 bases aligning to TRBD2. The TCR comes from a female donor in good health, enrolled as a control in a pregnancy study. Specimen: peripheral blood, collected in the third trimester of pregnancy. The CDR3 spells CATSSPGGVAGELFF. CDR3 in DNA: TGTGCCACCAGTTCCCCCGGGGGGGTCGCCGGGGAGCTGTTTTTT. The complete variable domain, with remaining parts taken from reference TRBV15 and TRBJ2-2, reads DAMVIQNPRYQVTQFGKPVTLSCSQTLNHNVMYWYQQKSSQAPKLLFHYYDKDFNNEADTPDNFQSRRPNTSFCFLDIRSPGLGDTAMYLCATSSPGGVAGELFFGEGSRLTVL.